These 14 T cell receptor beta chains came from one sample sequenced in a study of early T cells in non-severe SARS-CoV-2 infection. MiXCR, run by TCRdb on the 5' RACE reads, gives a single entry per CDR3 protein. The profile shows 70,000 to 75,000 distinct CDR3 sequences, 12% of them singletons. The sequencing sample was made of whole blood. The source is an adult who was a healthcare worker with PCR-confirmed SARS-CoV-2 infection or an uninfected control (not recorded which).

This clonotype was recorded at least ten times. The J gene is TRBJ1-1, the V gene TRBV7-9; D remains unclear. Per germline, CDR1 SEHNR and CDR2 FQNEAQ (reference sequence). The V and J ends lost 3 bases and 7 bases respectively, with 12 bases between them. This CDR3 is 13 amino acids long. Here the CDR3 reads CASSFETAGEAFF. The CDR3 DNA is TGTGCCAGCAGCTTTGAGACGGCTGGTGAAGCTTTCTTT.

This clonotype was counted at least ten times. The J gene is TRBJ2-2, the V gene TRBV11-2; TRBD1 or TRBD2 may be the D gene (5 bases each). V was cut by 5 bases and J by 6 bases, with 13 bases left in between. The germline CDR1 and CDR2 sequences are SGHAT and FQNNGV. The CDR3 is 14 amino acids. The CDR3 bases are TGTGCCAGCAGCCCCGGGACCAGACCCGGGGAGCTGTTTTTT. Protein sequence: CASSPGTRPGELFF.

The chain joins TRBV20-1 to TRBJ1-1, with D possibly TRBD1 on 5 matching bases. The V and J ends lost 3 bases and 5 bases respectively, with 16 bases between them. The CDR3 is 14 amino acids. Germline CDR1 and CDR2: DFQATT and SNEGSKA (reference sequence). CDR3 amino acids: CSASSGLLGTEAFF. The CDR3 DNA sequence: TGCAGTGCTAGTTCGGGACTTCTTGGGACTGAAGCTTTCTTT.

The chain combines TRBV30 with TRBJ1-1; no firm D call. Germline V lookup: CDR1 GTSNPN, CDR2 SVGIG (reference sequence). Trimming removed 4 bases from V and 7 bases from J, with 10 bases in between. The CDR3 has 11 amino acids. The CDR3 here is CAWTHSVEAFF. The DNA of the CDR3 is TGTGCCTGGACCCACAGCGTTGAAGCTTTCTTT.

With respect to this clonotype: A much more abundant neighbour one base away suggests this may be a read error. The chain is built from TRBV30 and TRBJ1-1; weak D call: TRBD1 (5 bases). Germline CDR1 and CDR2: GTSNPN and SVGIG (reference sequence). V was pared by 5 bases and J by 6 bases, with 10 bases between. CDR3 length: 11 residues. The CDR3 loop is CAWVDRAEAFF. The CDR3 DNA is TGTGCCTGGGTTGACAGAGCTGAAGCTTTCTTT.

This clonotype was seen more than once but under ten times. The chain links TRBV11-2 to TRBJ2-7; TRBD1 might be the D (6 bases). Germline V gene data show CDR1 as SGHAT and CDR2 as FQNNGV. CDR3 length: 14 residues. V lost 6 bases and J lost 7, with 19 bases in between. CDR3: CASSQGTPGVEQYF. CDR3 bases: TGTGCCAGCAGTCAAGGCACGCCAGGGGTGGAGCAGTACTTC.

The CDR3 DNA reads TGTGCCATCCGACGTGGGAACGGAGCGGACTCCTACGAGCAGTACTTC. Amino acid sequence: CAIRRGNGADSYEQYF. The V and J genes are TRBV10-3 and TRBJ2-7; possibly TRBD2 for D (5 bases). V was clipped by 8 bases and J by 0 bases, with 20 bases between them. CDR3 length: 16 amino acids. CDR1 and CDR2 from the germline V gene are ENHRY and SYGVKD.

V gene TRBV29-1 combines with J gene TRBJ2-7; 9 positions match TRBD1. Germline values: CDR1 SQVTM, CDR2 ANQGSEA. V dropped 7 bases and J dropped 7; count of bases not matched to a gene: 8. The CDR3 has 12 residues. The CDR3 DNA reads TGCAGCGCCCGACTGACAGGGGGAGAGCAGTACTTC. Its protein product is CSARLTGGEQYF.

J is TRBJ2-7 and V is TRBV12-3 or TRBV12-4; a possible D gene is TRBD1 (5 bases). This CDR3 is built from 15 residues. With 6 bases removed from V and 1 base from J, the gap between germline ends came to 16 bases. In nucleotides, the CDR3 is TGTGCCAGCAGCCTGTTCAGGGTAGGATCCTACGAGCAGTACTTC. This translates into CASSLFRVGSYEQYF.

This clonotype was seen repeatedly, ten times or more. The chain links TRBV5-5 to TRBJ2-1, with D unresolved. V was trimmed by 1 base and J by 8 bases, leaving 7 bases between them. Germline-derived CDR1 and CDR2 are SGHKS and YYEKEE (reference sequence). The CDR3 runs 12 residues. CDR3 loop: CASSLWLDEQFF. CDR3 DNA: TGTGCCAGCAGCTTGTGGCTGGATGAGCAGTTCTTC.

V gene TRBV2 combines with J gene TRBJ1-4; TRBD1 aligns across 10 bases. This CDR3 is built from 19 residues. V trimming: 0 bases; J trimming: 0 bases; junction bases outside the gene matches: 7. The germline V gene has CDR1 SNHLY and CDR2 FYNNEI. The CDR3 sequence: CASSEAQRTGGSTNEKLFF. CDR3 DNA: TGTGCCAGCAGTGAAGCGCAAAGGACAGGGGGTTCAACTAATGAAAAACTGTTTTTT.

The chain recombines TRBV29-1 with TRBJ2-1, with D unresolved. V gave up 7 bases and J gave up 7 bases, with 14 bases separating them. This CDR3 is 12 amino acids long. Germline CDR1 SQVTM, CDR2 ANQGSEA. DNA for the CDR3: TGCAGCGCCGAAGCCTACAGTAATGAGCAGTTCTTC. Residues: CSAEAYSNEQFF.

At least ten counts were recorded for this clonotype. This chain joins TRBV10-3 and TRBJ1-2, with D possibly TRBD1 on 6 matching bases. V was clipped by 1 base and J by 9 bases, with 9 bases between them. The germline CDR1 and CDR2 sequences are ENHRY and SYGVKD. The CDR3 extends over 12 amino acids. The CDR3 DNA reads as TGTGCCATCAGTGAGTGGGACAACCGCTACACCTTC. This codes for CAISEWDNRYTF.

The rearrangement joins TRBV18 to TRBJ1-3, with D perhaps matching TRBD1 (6 bases). The V end was cut by 1 base, the J end by 5 bases, with 9 bases between. Per the germline V gene, CDR1 is KGHSH and CDR2 is LQKENI. The CDR3 is made up of 14 amino acids. CDR3 coding DNA: TGTGCCAGCTCACCACAGGACAGAAGAAACACCATATATTTT. Protein: CASSPQDRRNTIYF.